Below are 2 T cell receptor beta chains sequenced from a single sample in a study of blood T cell repertoires in COVID-19. This table comes from immunoSEQ multiplex PCR, and its TCRdb copy is limited to in-frame clones, with some not included. Here the sample spans about 330,000 clones, more than 75% being singletons. Input material: PBMCs or T cells enriched from blood (not recorded which). The receptors here all came from a woman in her 30s who had recovered from COVID-19.

CDR3 sequence: CATSDSTRLGEQFF. CDR3 in DNA: TGTGCCACCAGTGATTCCACACGACTAGGTGAGCAGTTCTTC. The rearrangement uses TRBV24-1 and TRBJ2-1, with D possibly matching TRBD2 (6 bases). The CDR3 spans 14 residues. Trimming removed 2 bases from V and 9 bases from J, with 13 bases in between. Germline V gene lookup returns CDR1 KGHDR and CDR2 SFDVKD.

The chain carries TRBV3-1 (or the pseudogene TRBV3-2) and TRBJ2-7, with a tentative D call TRBD1 (6 bases). V lost 4 bases and J 6 bases, leaving 19 bases between the germline ends. In germline, CDR1 is LGHDT, CDR2 YNNKEL (reference sequence). The CDR3 length is 15 residues. CDR3 in amino acids: CASSRGTGQGSEQYF. The CDR3, as DNA: TGTGCCAGCAGCCGAGGAACAGGGCAGGGGTCCGAGCAGTACTTC.